A single sample is the source of the 8 T cell receptor beta chains below, sequenced in a study of cytomegalovirus exposure and HLA in healthy donors. PCR used 60 Vbeta primers and 13 Jbeta primers. Libraries were prepared by immunoSEQ multiplex PCR; TCRdb keeps only in-frame clonotypes and omits some of them. The sample carries fewer than 300,000 clones, roughly 88% recorded once. Specimen: PBMCs. These receptors were collected from a man aged 40-50 years in good health and CMV-seropositive.

This chain links TRBV9 with TRBJ2-1, with TRBD2 matching 14 bases. The ends lost 4 bases at V and 2 bases at J; junction bases unmatched: 11. The CDR3 totals 19 residues. Per the germline V gene, CDR1 is SGDLS and CDR2 is YYNGEE. CDR3 sequence (DNA): TGTGCCAGCAGCAAGGGACTAGCGGGAGAAGGAGCGCCCTACAATGAGCAGTTCTTC. Residues: CASSKGLAGEGAPYNEQFF. Full variable domain (missing parts from reference TRBV9 and TRBJ2-1): DSGVTQTPKHLITATGQRVTLRCSPRSGDLSVYWYQQSLDQGLQFLIQYYNGEERAKGNILERFSAQQFPDLHSELNLSSLELGDSALYFCASSKGLAGEGAPYNEQFFGPGTRLTVL.

CDR3 amino acids: CASSTSALAGYNEQFF. In DNA form, the CDR3 reads TGTGCCAGCAGTACCTCGGCACTAGCGGGCTACAATGAGCAGTTCTTC. The chain links TRBV27 to TRBJ2-1; TRBD2 agrees at 9 bases. Trimming removed 5 bases from V and 3 bases from J; junction bases left unmatched: 8. The CDR3 extends over 16 amino acids. Per germline, CDR1 MNHEY and CDR2 SMNVEV (reference sequence).

The CDR3 is CASSLGLPGNTEAFF. Written as DNA, the CDR3 is TGTGCCAGCAGCTTAGGGCTCCCAGGGAACACTGAAGCTTTCTTT. This chain uses TRBV7-9 with TRBJ1-1; D gene unclear. From germline, CDR1 is SEHNR and CDR2 FQNEAQ (reference sequence). There are 15 residues in the CDR3. Trimming removed 1 base at V and 1 base at J, with 10 bases between.

CDR3: CASSLYYRGRGYTF. In nucleotides, the CDR3 is TGTGCCAGCAGTCTATACTACAGGGGAAGAGGCTACACCTTC. J is TRBJ1-2 and V is TRBV27; 7 bases fit TRBD1. The length of the CDR3 is 14 residues. Germline assignment: CDR1 MNHEY and CDR2 SMNVEV (reference sequence). The trim removed 5 bases at V and 8 bases at J, leaving 11 bases unmatched.

The chain couples TRBV28 to TRBJ2-7; 10 nucleotides agree with TRBD2. Germline values: CDR1 MDHEN, CDR2 SYDVKM. The junction had 8 bases not matched to a gene; V was cut back by 6 bases and J by 6 bases. The length of the CDR3 is 14 residues. CDR3 region: CASSTMSGRGEQYF. In DNA form, the CDR3 reads TGTGCCAGCAGCACGATGAGCGGGAGGGGCGAGCAGTACTTC. Full variable domain (outside the CDR3, taken from reference TRBV28 and TRBJ2-7): DVKVTQSSRYLVKRTGEKVFLECVQDMDHENMFWYRQDPGLGLRLIYFSYDVKMKEKGDIPEGYSVSREKKERFSLILESASTNQTSMYLCASSTMSGRGEQYFGPGTRLTVT.

This clone was seen just once. V is TRBV14 and J is TRBJ2-3, with a tentative D call TRBD2 (6 bases). Germline V gene data show CDR1 as SGHDN and CDR2 as FVKESK. Trimming took 1 base from V and 2 from J, leaving 10 bases between them. The CDR3 loop spans 15 amino acids. DNA for the CDR3: TGTGCCAGCAGCCAAGGCCGGGAGACCACAGATACGCAGTATTTT. Protein product: CASSQGRETTDTQYF.

The V and J genes are TRBV4-1 and TRBJ1-1; the D gene is possibly TRBD1 (6 bases). Trimming took 4 bases from V and 7 from J, leaving 13 bases between them. Germline V CDR1 and CDR2: MGHRA, YSYEKL. CDR3 length: 13 amino acids. CDR3 sequence (DNA): TGCGCCAGCAGCCCGGACAGTTCGGATGAAGCTTTCTTT. As protein: CASSPDSSDEAFF.

This sequence joins TRBV12-5 and TRBJ2-1; unclear D gene. Trimming stripped 2 bases from V and 8 bases from J, with 10 bases between. The CDR3 has 13 residues. Germline V gene data show CDR1 as LGHNT and CDR2 as FRNRAP. CDR3 amino acids: CASGLQPVYEQFF. The CDR3 DNA reads TGTGCTAGTGGTTTGCAACCGGTGTATGAGCAGTTCTTC.